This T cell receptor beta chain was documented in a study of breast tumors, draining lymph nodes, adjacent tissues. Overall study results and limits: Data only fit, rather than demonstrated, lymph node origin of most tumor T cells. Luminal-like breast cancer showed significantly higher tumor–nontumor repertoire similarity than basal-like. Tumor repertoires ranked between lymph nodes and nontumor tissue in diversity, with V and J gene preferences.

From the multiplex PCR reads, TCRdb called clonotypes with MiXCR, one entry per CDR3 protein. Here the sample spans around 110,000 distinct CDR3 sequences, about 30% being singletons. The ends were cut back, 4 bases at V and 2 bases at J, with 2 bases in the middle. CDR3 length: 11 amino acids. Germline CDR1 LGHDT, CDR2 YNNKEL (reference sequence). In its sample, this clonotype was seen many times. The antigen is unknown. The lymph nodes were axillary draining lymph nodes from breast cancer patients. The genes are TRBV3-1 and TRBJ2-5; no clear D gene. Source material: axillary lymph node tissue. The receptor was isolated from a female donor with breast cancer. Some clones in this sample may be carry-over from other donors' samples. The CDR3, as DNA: TGTGCCAGCAGCCTACAAGAGACCCAGTACTTC. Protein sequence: CASSLQETQYF.